These 11 T cell receptor beta chains came from one sample sequenced in a study of blood T cell repertoires in COVID-19. Profiled with immunoSEQ multiplex PCR; TCRdb holds only in-frame clones, not every one. The top ten hold less than 7% of the sample, which has about 190,000 clones, about 80% seen once. The specimen sequenced was peripheral blood. The receptor set was obtained from a man aged 60 to 69 with acute or convalescent COVID-19.

This chain links TRBV29-1 with TRBJ2-1; TRBD2 is a possible D gene (6 bases). Germline V CDR1 and CDR2: SQVTM, ANQGSEA. The V end lost 0 bases, the J end lost 7 bases, and 22 bases lay between the germline ends. CDR3 length equals 17 residues. The DNA for the CDR3 is TGCAGCGTTGAAGATCTTATCATGGGAGGCCGGAGGAATGAGCAGTTCTTC. This translates into CSVEDLIMGGRRNEQFF.

The genes are TRBV20-1 and TRBJ1-2; D remains ambiguous. Germline V gene data show CDR1 as DFQATT and CDR2 as SNEGSKA (reference sequence). The CDR3 extends over 11 amino acids. The ends were cut back, 5 bases at V and 8 bases at J, with 12 bases in the middle. The CDR3 nucleotides are TGCAGTGCTGGGGAGCTCGGCGGCTACACCTTC. Protein: CSAGELGGYTF.

The V and J genes are TRBV4-1 and TRBJ2-7; 10 bases match TRBD2. The CDR3 runs 17 residues. V was pared by 4 bases and J by 3 bases, with 12 bases of the junction left unmatched. Per the germline V gene, CDR1 is MGHRA and CDR2 is YSYEKL. Here the CDR3 reads CASSPQEGLAVRYEQYF. DNA of the CDR3: TGCGCCAGCAGCCCTCAAGAAGGACTAGCGGTACGCTACGAGCAGTACTTC.

J is TRBJ2-2 and V is TRBV2, with 8 nucleotides matching TRBD1. With V trimmed by 6 bases and J by 8 bases, 8 bases remained unmatched. This CDR3 has 14 amino acids. CDR1 is SNHLY, CDR2 FYNNEI, per germline. In DNA, the CDR3 is TGTGCCAGCAGGGGGACAGGCCTTTCGGGGGAGCTGTTTTTT. This translates into CASRGTGLSGELFF.

V gene TRBV2 combines with J gene TRBJ2-3, with TRBD1 matching over 9 bases. Germline V gene sequence: CDR1 SNHLY, CDR2 FYNNEI. The CDR3 runs to 18 residues. V dropped 11 bases and J dropped 7; count of bases not matched to a gene: 25. The CDR3 loop is CAVPPRTGDLRGANTQYF. The CDR3 DNA reads TGTGCCGTACCTCCGCGGACAGGGGACCTTCGCGGTGCTAATACGCAGTATTTT.

The chain is built from TRBV4-1 and TRBJ2-1; TRBD1 matches 9 bases. J was trimmed by 8 bases and V by 2 bases; bases with no gene match: 16. CDR3 length: 18 amino acids. CDR1 MGHRA and CDR2 YSYEKL come from the germline V gene. The CDR3 DNA follows: TGCGCCAGCAGCCAATCACAGGGGGCGGTCGGGAGATGGGATGAGCAGTTCTTC. This translates into CASSQSQGAVGRWDEQFF.

This clone was counted a few times. The chain couples TRBV6-5 to TRBJ1-2; D gene uncertain. V was shortened by 7 bases and J by 2 bases, with 8 bases between the two germline ends. Germline V gene lookup returns CDR1 MNHEY and CDR2 SVGAGI. The CDR3 contains 12 residues. The CDR3 sequence is CASKHPNYGYTF. In DNA form, the CDR3 reads TGTGCCAGCAAACATCCCAACTATGGCTACACCTTC.

The CDR3, as DNA: TGCGCCAGCAGCGAAACAGGGGGCCAAGGTTCACCCCTCCACTTT. Residues: CASSETGGQGSPLHF. The chain links TRBV4-1 to TRBJ1-6, with 9 bases fitting TRBD1. The V gene end was trimmed by 5 bases and the J gene end by 9 bases; junction bases not matched to a gene: 8. Germline CDR1 reads MGHRA; CDR2 reads YSYEKL. The CDR3 totals 15 residues.

This clone showed up just once. V usage is TRBV5-1 and J usage is TRBJ2-3, with 10 bases that match TRBD2. There are 15 residues in the CDR3. Germline CDR1 is SGHRS and CDR2 is YFSETQ. The V gene end was trimmed by 6 bases and the J gene end by 6 bases; junction bases not matched to a gene: 10. Written as DNA, the CDR3 is TGCGCCAGCAACCCGTTAGCGGGGGGCGGGGATACGCAGTATTTT. Translated: CASNPLAGGGDTQYF.

This chain connects TRBV7-8 to TRBJ1-5, with 9 positions matching TRBD1. V dropped 2 bases and J dropped 2; count of bases not matched to a gene: 7. CDR1 is SGHVS, CDR2 FQNEAQ, per germline. This CDR3 is 17 amino acids long. CDR3 nucleotide sequence: TGTGCCAGCAGCTTATTCGCCCGGGACAGGGGCAATCAGCCCCAGCATTTT. Protein sequence: CASSLFARDRGNQPQHF.

The rearrangement uses TRBV6-5 and TRBJ2-4; 8 positions agree with TRBD1. The CDR3 sequence is 13 residues long. Germline CDR1 is MNHEY and CDR2 is SVGAGI. V lost 7 bases to trimming and J lost 7 bases; unmatched junction nucleotides: 6. The CDR3 protein is CASIDRGKNIQYF. The DNA for the CDR3 is TGTGCCAGCATAGACAGGGGAAAGAACATTCAGTACTTC.